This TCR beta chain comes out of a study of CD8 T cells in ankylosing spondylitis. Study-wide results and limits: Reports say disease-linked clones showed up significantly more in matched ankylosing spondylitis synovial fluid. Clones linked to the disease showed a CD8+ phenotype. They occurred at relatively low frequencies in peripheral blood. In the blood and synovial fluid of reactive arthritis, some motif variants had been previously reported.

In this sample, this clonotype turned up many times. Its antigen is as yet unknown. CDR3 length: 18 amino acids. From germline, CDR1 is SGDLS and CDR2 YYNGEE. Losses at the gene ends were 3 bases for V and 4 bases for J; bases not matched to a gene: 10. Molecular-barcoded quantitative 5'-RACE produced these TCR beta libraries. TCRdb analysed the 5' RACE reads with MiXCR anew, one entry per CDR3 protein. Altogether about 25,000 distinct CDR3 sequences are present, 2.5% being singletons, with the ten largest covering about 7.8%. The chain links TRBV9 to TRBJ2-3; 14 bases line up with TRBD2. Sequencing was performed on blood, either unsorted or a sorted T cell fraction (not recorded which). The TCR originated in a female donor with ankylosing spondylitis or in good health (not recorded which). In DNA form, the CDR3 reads TGTGCCAGCAGCGAGGGAACGGGACTAGCGGGAGTATCAGATACGCAGTATTTT. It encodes CASSEGTGLAGVSDTQYF.